Below, 32 T cell receptor beta chains from the same sample are listed, as sequenced in a study of response to subunit inactivated influenza vaccine (dated by TCRdb to the late 2010s). Receptor amplification or capture employed RT-PCR. TCRdb names Illumina HiSeq 2500 as the instrument used. Using fastp trimming at Q25 and MiXCR clonotype assembly, TCRdb reanalyzed the public sequencing data and kept in-frame beta chains. Each CDR3 protein appears once, grouped with its most common genes and DNA. The table for this sample lists more than 700,000 distinct CDR3 sequences; approximately 21% of them were counted only once. The ten largest clones capture approximately 10% of the sample. The source was PBMCs from blood, collected around 5 days after vaccination. These receptors came from a man in his fifties who received an inactivated influenza vaccine. Donor details come from another sample of the same person, matched by shared clones.

This clonotype was observed a handful of times. The chain has TRBV5-1 and TRBJ1-1; D is possibly TRBD1 (5 bases). The V gene lost 1 base and the J gene lost 1 base, with 11 bases spanning the gap. The germline V gene encodes CDR1 SGHRS and CDR2 YFSETQ. CDR3 length: 15 amino acids. CDR3 region: CASSLTGAANTEAFF. The DNA for the CDR3 is TGCGCCAGCAGCTTGACAGGAGCTGCGAACACTGAAGCTTTCTTT.

This clonotype was seen at least ten times. The chain couples TRBV9 to TRBJ2-3; D call uncertain. Germline V CDR1 and CDR2: SGDLS, YYNGEE. Trimming removed 2 bases at V and 6 bases at J, with 16 bases between. The CDR3 runs 15 residues. This CDR3 is CASSVGIVRDDTQYF. The CDR3 DNA is TGTGCCAGCAGCGTGGGGATCGTTAGGGATGATACGCAGTATTTT. Drawing the rest from reference TRBV9 and TRBJ2-3, the complete variable domain is DSGVTQTPKHLITATGQRVTLRCSPRSGDLSVYWYQQSLDQGLQFLIQYYNGEERAKGNILERFSAQQFPDLHSELNLSSLELGDSALYFCASSVGIVRDDTQYFGPGTRLTVL.

V is TRBV6-1 and J is TRBJ2-5; maybe TRBD2 (5 bases). V gave up 6 bases and J gave up 4 bases, with 15 bases separating them. Germline loops: CDR1 MNHNS, CDR2 SASEGT. The CDR3 is 14 amino acids. Here the CDR3 reads CASSLPGMGETQYF. The CDR3 bases are TGTGCCAGCAGCCTCCCCGGGATGGGAGAGACCCAGTACTTC.

J is TRBJ1-1 and V is TRBV12-3 or TRBV12-4; D not resolved. This CDR3 contains 14 residues. Trimming left V 3 bases short and J 5 bases short, with 13 bases between. The CDR3 region has the DNA TGTGCCAGCAGTTTCCTGCCGGAGCGGACTGAAGCTTTCTTT. It yields the protein CASSFLPERTEAFF.

The V gene is TRBV4-1, the J gene TRBJ2-3; D perhaps matches TRBD2 (5 bases). The CDR3 loop spans 15 amino acids. Deletions cut 0 bases from V and 2 bases from J, with 9 bases between. Germline assignment: CDR1 MGHRA and CDR2 YSYEKL. The CDR3 DNA follows: TGCGCCAGCAGCCAAGATCGGACTCTCACAGATACGCAGTATTTT. Translation: CASSQDRTLTDTQYF.

CDR3 amino acids: CASSSGGNYEQYF. CDR3 DNA: TGTGCCAGCAGTTCGGGGGGTAACTACGAGCAGTACTTC. The chain uses TRBV27 and TRBJ2-7, with 7 bases lining up with TRBD2. Per the germline V gene, CDR1 is MNHEY and CDR2 is SMNVEV (reference sequence). Trimming took 4 bases from V and 3 from J; bases not matched to a gene: 3. The CDR3 consists of 13 residues.

This clonotype occurred once. The chain carries TRBV6-2 or TRBV6-3 and TRBJ2-7; 9 bases agree with TRBD1. The junction had 11 bases not matched to a gene; V was cut back by 2 bases and J by 9 bases. Germline-derived CDR1 and CDR2 are MNHEY and SVGEGT. This CDR3 region has 15 residues. The CDR3 nucleotides are TGTGCCAGCAGTTACGGGCGGACAGGGGAACTCGGGCAGTACTTC. This encodes CASSYGRTGELGQYF.

This clonotype was observed a few times. The rearrangement joins TRBV30 to TRBJ1-4; D possibly corresponds to TRBD1 (5 bases). The CDR3 length is 14 residues. Germline CDR1 and CDR2: GTSNPN and SVGIG (reference sequence). The germline V and J ends were trimmed by 7 bases and 4 bases, with 16 bases remaining between them. The CDR3 DNA reads as TGTGCCTTCACCCGAGACAGCCATAATGAAAAACTGTTTTTT. It is translated as CAFTRDSHNEKLFF.

The rearrangement joins TRBV7-6 to TRBJ2-5, with D possibly TRBD2 on 6 matching bases. Germline V gene data show CDR1 as SGHVS and CDR2 as FNYEAQ. The CDR3 totals 15 residues. Trimming stripped 5 bases from V and 9 bases from J, with 22 bases between. As DNA, the CDR3 is TGTGCCAGCAGCCCAAGGGACGCCGGGAGTGGGGCCCAGTACTTC. It encodes CASSPRDAGSGAQYF.

This clonotype has more than one count but fewer than ten. The V and J genes are TRBV20-1 and TRBJ2-7; D call uncertain. Germline values: CDR1 DFQATT, CDR2 SNEGSKA (reference sequence). CDR3 length: 12 amino acids. Deletions cut 6 bases from V and 6 bases from J, with 15 bases between. The CDR3 DNA sequence: TGCAGTGCGCGCTCACAACTCTCCGAGCAGTACTTC. This sequence encodes CSARSQLSEQYF.

J is TRBJ2-4 and V is TRBV3-1; D is tentatively TRBD1 or TRBD2 (6 bases each). Germline values: CDR1 LGHDT, CDR2 YNNKEL (reference sequence). V lost 0 bases and J 6 bases, leaving 12 bases between the germline ends. The length of the CDR3 is 15 residues. The CDR3 coding sequence is TGTGCCAGCAGCCAAGACAGGGGAGGCGGAAACATTCAGTACTTC. It encodes CASSQDRGGGNIQYF. Complete variable domain (other parts from reference TRBV3-1 and TRBJ2-4): DTAVSQTPKYLVTQMGNDKSIKCEQNLGHDTMYWYKQDSKKFLKIMFSYNNKELIINETVPNRFSPKSPDKAHLNLHINSLELGDSAVYFCASSQDRGGGNIQYFGAGTRLSVL.

CDR3 nucleotide sequence: TGTGCCATCAGTGAGTACAGGCCCCAAGAGACCCAGTACTTC. Translation: CAISEYRPQETQYF. The chain employs TRBV10-3 and TRBJ2-5, with a possible D match to TRBD1 (5 bases). V was cut by 1 base and J by 1 base, with 7 bases left in between. From germline, CDR1 is ENHRY and CDR2 SYGVKD. This CDR3 contains 14 residues.

The rearrangement uses TRBV20-1 and TRBJ2-3, with 14 bases lining up with TRBD2. The CDR3 consists of 15 residues. Germline assignment: CDR1 DFQATT and CDR2 SNEGSKA (reference sequence). With V trimmed by 6 bases and J by 4 bases, 6 bases remained unmatched. In DNA form, the CDR3 reads TGCAGTGCGACTGTGACTAGCGGGGGGGCAGATACGCAGTATTTT. Protein: CSATVTSGGADTQYF.

This clonotype was recorded a few times. The J gene is TRBJ2-7, the V gene TRBV6-1; TRBD1 matches at 7 bases. Trimming cost V 6 bases and J 3 bases; bases outside gene matches: 8. CDR3 length: 14 residues. Germline assignment: CDR1 MNHNS and CDR2 SASEGT. DNA for the CDR3: TGTGCCAGCAGCAGACAGGGAAAAGGCTACGAGCAGTACTTC. This encodes CASSRQGKGYEQYF.

The chain combines TRBV15 with TRBJ2-3; D is possibly TRBD2 (6 bases). This CDR3 is 17 amino acids long. Germline V gene lookup returns CDR1 LNHNV and CDR2 YYDKDF (reference sequence). V lost 3 bases and J lost 8, with 24 bases in between. The DNA for the CDR3 is TGTGCCACCAGCAGGGGGATACGGGACTGGAGACCCCCTACGCAGTATTTT. Protein product: CATSRGIRDWRPPTQYF.

This clonotype was counted only a few times. This rearrangement joins TRBV20-1 to TRBJ1-2, with D possibly being TRBD1 (5 bases). The CDR3 length is 12 residues. Trimming pared 6 bases from V and 5 bases from J, leaving 13 bases between. Germline V gives CDR1 DFQATT, CDR2 SNEGSKA (reference sequence). The chain's CDR3 is CSASDRVYGYTF. Here the CDR3 DNA reads TGCAGTGCCTCAGACAGAGTTTATGGCTACACCTTC.

The CDR3 reads CASTTVGSYNEQFF. The DNA for the CDR3 is TGTGCCAGCACCACTGTGGGCTCCTACAATGAGCAGTTCTTC. The chain employs TRBV6-2 or TRBV6-3 and TRBJ2-1, with no clear D. Germline V gene sequence: CDR1 MNHEY, CDR2 SVGEGT. Trimming left V 7 bases short and J 0 bases short, with 10 bases between. The CDR3 runs 14 residues.

The table lists this clonotype with a few counts. The gene calls are TRBV7-2 and TRBJ1-4, with D unclear. This CDR3 has 13 amino acids. Between the trimmed V and J ends, which lost 2 bases and 8 bases, there was a span of 9 bases. CDR1 and CDR2 from the germline V gene are SGHTA and FQGNSA. The CDR3 nucleotides read TGTGCCAGCAGCTTACGCCCTAGGGAAAAACTGTTTTTT. It specifies CASSLRPREKLFF.

This clonotype was seen a handful of times. This sequence joins TRBV4-3 and TRBJ2-1, with D perhaps TRBD2 (5 bases). Trimming pared 0 bases from V and 0 bases from J, leaving 21 bases between. CDR1 is LGHNA and CDR2 is YSLEER in the germline V gene. CDR3 length: 20 residues. In nucleotides, the CDR3 is TGCGCCAGCAGCCAAGATTCCCGCAAGACTAAGCCGAGCTCCTACAATGAGCAGTTCTTC. It translates to CASSQDSRKTKPSSYNEQFF.

This sequence joins TRBV27 and TRBJ1-5; D call uncertain. The V end lost 8 bases, the J end lost 3 bases, and 17 bases lay between the germline ends. The germline CDR1 and CDR2 sequences are MNHEY and SMNVEV (reference sequence). The CDR3 runs to 15 residues. The CDR3, as DNA: TGTGCCAGCGCAGCCACAAGAAAGTACAATCAGCCCCAGCATTTT. As protein: CASAATRKYNQPQHF.

This clonotype was seen a handful of times. The chain combines TRBV20-1 with TRBJ2-2; 12 nucleotides match TRBD2. This CDR3 spans 15 amino acids. Per germline, CDR1 DFQATT and CDR2 SNEGSKA (reference sequence). V shed 6 bases and J 1 base; nucleotides not matched to a gene: 3. The CDR3 loop reads CSATSGGMNTGELFF. The CDR3 region has the DNA TGCAGTGCAACTAGCGGGGGGATGAACACCGGGGAGCTGTTTTTT.

This clonotype was seen just once. V is TRBV20-1 and J is TRBJ2-2; TRBD2 agrees at 7 bases. V shed 3 bases, J shed 0 bases, and the junction held 4 bases outside the gene matches. Germline V gives CDR1 DFQATT, CDR2 SNEGSKA (reference sequence). This CDR3 is 15 amino acids long. The CDR3 coding sequence is TGCAGTGCTAGTCACGGGACTACGAACACCGGGGAGCTGTTTTTT. This gives the protein CSASHGTTNTGELFF.

The rearrangement uses TRBV6-2 or TRBV6-3 and TRBJ1-5; tentatively, D is TRBD1 (6 bases). The CDR3 spans 14 residues. Trimming cost V 2 bases and J 10 bases, with 15 bases left between them. Germline CDR1 is MNHEY and CDR2 is SVGEGT. The CDR3 here is CASSYGDTQPPQHF. The DNA of the CDR3 is TGTGCCAGCAGTTACGGGGACACCCAGCCCCCCCAGCATTTT.

This clonotype was detected many times. The chain links TRBV29-1 to TRBJ2-1; TRBD2 agrees at 7 bases. Germline V gene sequence: CDR1 SQVTM, CDR2 ANQGSEA. Trimming removed 7 bases from V and 8 bases from J; junction bases left unmatched: 8. The CDR3 length is 12 residues. CDR3 region: CSAHRGEDEQFF. For the CDR3, the DNA is TGCAGCGCACACCGGGGGGAGGATGAGCAGTTCTTC.

This clonotype was observed at least ten times. The rearrangement uses TRBV20-1 and TRBJ1-5; D is unresolved. The germline V and J ends were trimmed by 6 bases and 2 bases, with 11 bases remaining between them. The length of the CDR3 is 13 residues. Germline V gives CDR1 DFQATT, CDR2 SNEGSKA (reference sequence). The CDR3 nucleotides are TGCAGTGCCCCTTCGTGGGGCAATCAGCCCCAGCATTTT. It codes for CSAPSWGNQPQHF.

This clonotype was seen a handful of times. The chain recombines TRBV5-1 with TRBJ1-4, with a weak D call TRBD1 (6 bases). The CDR3 spans 15 residues. CDR1 is SGHRS, CDR2 YFSETQ, per germline. With 0 bases removed from V and 3 bases from J, the gap between germline ends came to 9 bases. The CDR3 nucleotides are TGCGCCAGCAGCTTGGAACAGGGCCCTAATGAAAAACTGTTTTTT. The encoded protein is CASSLEQGPNEKLFF.

This clonotype was counted only a few times. This CDR3 reads CASRRYSGTGGYEQYF. CDR3 coding DNA: TGTGCCAGCAGGCGATACTCCGGGACAGGGGGCTACGAGCAGTACTTC. V gene TRBV6-1 combines with J gene TRBJ2-7, with TRBD1 matching 11 bases. Germline assignment: CDR1 MNHNS and CDR2 SASEGT. The trim removed 6 bases at V and 3 bases at J, leaving 10 bases unmatched. This CDR3 contains 16 residues.

The chain uses TRBV20-1 and TRBJ2-7, with TRBD2 identical over 12 bases. Germline V lookup: CDR1 DFQATT, CDR2 SNEGSKA (reference sequence). The V segment lost 1 base and the J segment 0 bases; nucleotides outside the gene matches: 13. The CDR3 has 19 residues. CDR3 sequence (DNA): TGCAGTGCTAGAGGATGGGGACTAGCGGGTGAAGCGCCCTCCTACGAGCAGTACTTC. It codes for CSARGWGLAGEAPSYEQYF.

In its sample, this clonotype was seen many times. The chain is built from TRBV7-3 and TRBJ2-2, with 7 bases fitting TRBD2. After removal of 5 bases from V and 0 bases from J, the junction contained 6 bases not matched to a gene. Germline values: CDR1 SGHTA, CDR2 FQGTGA. This CDR3 comprises 16 residues. CDR3 coding DNA: TGTGCCAGCAGCGAAAACGCGGGAGCGAACACCGGGGAGCTGTTTTTT. Its translation: CASSENAGANTGELFF.

In this sample, this clonotype turned up a few times. V and J are TRBV7-9 and TRBJ1-2; D unresolved. CDR1 and CDR2 from the germline V gene are SEHNR and FQNEAQ (reference sequence). This CDR3 has 13 residues. V was clipped by 2 bases and J by 9 bases, with 13 bases between them. The CDR3 loop is CASSLTGGGSYTF. For the CDR3, the DNA is TGTGCCAGCAGCTTAACGGGCGGCGGGAGCTACACCTTC.

J is TRBJ2-5 and V is TRBV20-1, with D possibly TRBD1 on 6 matching bases. V dropped 5 bases and J dropped 5 bases, with 12 bases sitting between them. The germline V gene encodes CDR1 DFQATT and CDR2 SNEGSKA (reference sequence). The CDR3 is made up of 12 amino acids. The CDR3 protein is CSAGQSRETQYF. The CDR3 nucleotides are TGCAGTGCTGGACAGTCGCGGGAGACCCAGTACTTC.

V gene TRBV11-1 combines with J gene TRBJ2-1; 11 nucleotides align to TRBD2. Germline assignment: CDR1 SGHAT and CDR2 FQDESV (reference sequence). Losses at the gene ends were 5 bases for V and 8 bases for J; bases not matched to a gene: 8. The CDR3 runs 15 residues. CDR3 coding DNA: TGTGCCAGCAGCCAACTAGCGGGAGTTCAGTATGAGCAGTTCTTC. Protein: CASSQLAGVQYEQFF.